This TCR beta chain was observed in a study of T cells in Graves' hyperthyroidism and ophthalmopathy (dated by TCRdb to the late 2010s). A note on the overall study: Peripheral blood was collected at initial diagnosis, before any treatment. Once sampling was done, hyperthyroidism patients were given methimazole at a starting dose of 30 mg daily, whereas ophthalmopathy patients were given high-dose intravenous methylprednisolone. To identify TCR V-J signatures that set the groups apart, the researchers used a discovery cohort of 90 to 100 patients, made up of around 40 with Graves' ophthalmopathy and about 60 with stable Graves' hyperthyroidism. The study also compared thyroid tissue and blood T-cell repertoires from about 6 Graves' hyperthyroidism patients. An independent validation cohort of 18 to 20 hyperthyroidism patients and 17 patients who later progressed to ophthalmopathy tested prospective prediction of ophthalmopathy. The 100 discovery patients were divided at random into training and test sets in a 7:3 ratio. TCR Vbeta CDR3 sequencing of 135 peripheral blood samples (about 45 ophthalmopathy, some 75 hyperthyroidism and about 17 progressor patients) is reported in the paper. Study-level results and caveats: In validation, progression to ophthalmopathy was predicted by the model with 55% to 71% sensitivity and 72.22% specificity, a median of 6.5 months before onset. A 13 V-J signature model separated ophthalmopathy from stable hyperthyroidism, with about 90% sensitivity and approximately 81% specificity in cross-validation and 80%/75% in testing. Most expanded thyroid clonotypes (frequency above 0.001) were also detected in blood, a finding suggesting that blood repertoires may reflect thyroid immune responses. Sample size was not statistically predetermined, and blinding of investigators to group allocation was not performed.

CDR1 MNHNS and CDR2 SASEGT are derived from the germline V gene. The cysteine opens and the phenylalanine closes a CDR3 of 15 amino acids. Just CDR3 DNA is preserved here, 45 bases in frame from base 1. The V end gives up 6 bases and the J end 7 bases, leaving 11 bases in the junction not matched to a gene. This clonotype was detected only a few times. The antigen it recognizes is unknown. No base quality values were provided; no much bigger clone lies one nucleotide off. Stable Graves' hyperthyroidism was defined as the absence of progression to ophthalmopathy over 18 months of follow-up. Hyperthyroidism patients were newly diagnosed, had a disease duration of under 2 months, and were aged 18 to 65 years. Patients with uncontrolled infections, other autoimmune diseases, pregnancy or lactation were excluded. Diagnoses were established on the basis of clinical symptoms, serum thyroxine and TRAb, thyroid ultrasound, and orbital computed tomography. PBMCs were separated from 7.5 to 10 ml of fresh peripheral blood using Ficoll-Paque density gradient centrifugation. Trizol reagent was used to extract total RNA, and RNA quality was then checked on an Agilent 2100 Bioanalyzer.

TCR beta CDR3 regions were amplified from RNA transcripts. The first round of RT-PCR for the TCR CDR3 was performed with the HTBI primer set and the Qiagen OneStep RT-PCR kit. A second multiplex PCR round built the libraries, followed by size selection and purification. Sequencing of the libraries was done on an Illumina HiSeq2000 using paired-end 100 bp reads. On the authors' methods: SOAPnuke was used to process the raw data, with reads discarded if the reads contained adapters or uncalled bases, had a mean Phred below 15, or lacked an exact constant-primer or identifier match. High-quality paired reads were merged using COPE v1.2.5, and each unique nucleotide sequence was defined as a clonotype. MiTCR v1.1 was used to align clonotypes to the IMGT TRBV, TRBD and TRBJ reference segments. Analysis was restricted to V-J combinations with a frequency above 0.0001, which covered roughly 99% of repertoires. A TCS score was defined as the ratio between F50 (clonal expansion) and ExV (chaos), using BLOSUM62-based TCRdist between CDR3 peptides within each V-J. Welch's t-statistics and random forest reduced several hundred V-J features to 10 to 15, which were used in a naive Bayes classifier (R e1071). The public sequencing data were trimmed at Q25 with fastp and processed into clonotypes with MiXCR by TCRdb, which kept only in-frame beta chains. Identical CDR3 proteins give one entry, which carries the most common genes and DNA. TCRdb assigned the V and J calls; the authors' analysis was not used. Recorded for this sample are about 320,000 distinct CDR3 sequences; roughly 15% of them occurred a single time. Approximately 31% of the sample rests with the top ten.

The chain was built from TRBV6-1 and TRBJ1-3, with 8 junctional bases fitting TRBD1. This sequence originates from a young man with Graves' hyperthyroidism. The source material was blood. The CDR3 region has the sequence CASREYGQGSNTIYF. The nucleotide sequence is given as TGTGCCAGCAGAGAATATGGACAGGGATCCAACACCATATATTTT.